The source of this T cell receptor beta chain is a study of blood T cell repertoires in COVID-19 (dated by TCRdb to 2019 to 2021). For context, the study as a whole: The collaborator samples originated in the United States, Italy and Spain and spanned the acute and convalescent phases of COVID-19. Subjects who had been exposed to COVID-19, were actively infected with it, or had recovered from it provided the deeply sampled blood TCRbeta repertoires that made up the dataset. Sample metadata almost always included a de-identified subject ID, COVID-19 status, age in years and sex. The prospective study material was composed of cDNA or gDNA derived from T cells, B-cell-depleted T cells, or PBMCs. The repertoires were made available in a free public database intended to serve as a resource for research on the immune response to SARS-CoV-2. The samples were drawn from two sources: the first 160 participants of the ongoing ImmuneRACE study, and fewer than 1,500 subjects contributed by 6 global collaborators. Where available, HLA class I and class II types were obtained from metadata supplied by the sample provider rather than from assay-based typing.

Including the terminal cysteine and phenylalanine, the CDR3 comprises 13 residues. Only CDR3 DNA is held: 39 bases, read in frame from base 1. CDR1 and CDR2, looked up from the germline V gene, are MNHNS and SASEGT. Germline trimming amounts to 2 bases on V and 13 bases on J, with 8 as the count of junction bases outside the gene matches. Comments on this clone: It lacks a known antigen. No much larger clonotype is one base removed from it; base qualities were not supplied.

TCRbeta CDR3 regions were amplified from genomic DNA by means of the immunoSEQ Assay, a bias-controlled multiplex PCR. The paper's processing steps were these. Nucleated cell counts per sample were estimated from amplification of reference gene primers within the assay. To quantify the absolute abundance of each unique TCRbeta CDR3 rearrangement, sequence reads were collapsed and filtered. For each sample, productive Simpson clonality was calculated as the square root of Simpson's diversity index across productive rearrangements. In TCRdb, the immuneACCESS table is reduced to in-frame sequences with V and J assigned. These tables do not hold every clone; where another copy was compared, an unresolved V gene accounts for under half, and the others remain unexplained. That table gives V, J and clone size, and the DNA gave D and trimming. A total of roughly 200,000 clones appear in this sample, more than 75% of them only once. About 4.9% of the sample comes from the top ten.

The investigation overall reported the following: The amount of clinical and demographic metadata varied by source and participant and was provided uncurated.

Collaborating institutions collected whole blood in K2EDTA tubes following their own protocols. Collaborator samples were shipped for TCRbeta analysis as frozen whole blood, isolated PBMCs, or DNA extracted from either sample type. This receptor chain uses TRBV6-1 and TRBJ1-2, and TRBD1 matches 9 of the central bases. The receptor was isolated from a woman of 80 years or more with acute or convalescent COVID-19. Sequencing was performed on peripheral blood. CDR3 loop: CASSEKGTGPLTF. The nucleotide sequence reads TGTGCCAGCAGTGAAAAGGGGACAGGGCCTCTCACCTTC.